This is a list of T cell receptor beta chains from one sample in a study of regulatory T cells in long-lasting Graves disease. MiXCR, applied by TCRdb to the multiplex PCR reads, yields one record per CDR3 protein. The table includes 600,000 to 650,000 distinct CDR3 sequences, less than 20% detected once. These data also featured in a second study, about T cells in Graves' hyperthyroidism and ophthalmopathy.

The input for sequencing was peripheral blood mononuclear cells (PBMCs), taken at new diagnosis, from a patient treated with antithyroid drugs. These TCRs come from a woman younger than 45 with Graves disease. Each CDR3 is given with its conserved first and last residue. The D gene is left open where the match is weak.

v_call d_call cdr3_aa
TRBV15 NA CATSRDGGEPNQPQHF
TRBV18 NA CASSPPEGTQYF
TRBV9 TRBD2 CASSVTSGSPDTQYF
TRBV2 NA CASDGETGNTIYF
TRBV30 NA CAGGVSFYEQYF
TRBV2 TRBD2 CASTSGLAGEQYF
TRBV28 TRBD2 CASSAREGSYEQYF
TRBV27 NA CANSLGSMGSNEQFF
TRBV6-1 NA CASRIRDILSPLHF
TRBV24-1 NA CATSDFRGRTDEQFF
TRBV27 NA CASRFRGTRTHTQYF
TRBV3-1 NA CASSQADFNTGELFF
TRBV7-2 NA CASRRDGGVTEAFF
TRBV3-1 NA CASSQDPGALGDEQFF